This T cell receptor beta chain came from a study of spatial heterogeneity in lung cancer. Study overall: Matched bulk RNA-seq yielded a T cell module score, and TCR transcript counts in tumor regions correlated strongly with that score. Study observations and caveats: Estimated TCR-seq coverage of tumor T cells was only about 7% for alpha chains. For beta chains, the corresponding estimate was around 13%. Tracking of tumor mutation counts was seen in expanded intratumoral alpha and beta TCR counts.

V lost 5 bases and J lost 6; bases outside the gene matches: 7. The CDR3 loop spans 14 amino acids. CDR1 and CDR2 (germline): MNHNY, SVGAGI (reference sequence). This sample's time point: sample taken at primary tumor resection. Whole RNA was taken from tumor, nontumor lung or frozen PBMC; it was then sequenced unsorted. Many counts were recorded for this clonotype. Its antigen is currently unknown. Every TCR cDNA molecule bore a unique molecular identifier. TCRdb passed the 5' RACE reads through MiXCR, listing each CDR3 protein once. The sample holds about 15,000 distinct CDR3 sequences, under 8% seen once.

The receptor's source is a male donor with early-stage non-small cell lung cancer. The sequencing used lung tumor tissue, collected at surgery. The chain carries TRBV6-6 and TRBJ1-5; 7 nucleotides match TRBD1. The CDR3 sequence is CASSLLGGGQPQHF. DNA of the CDR3: TGTGCCAGCAGTCTATTAGGGGGCGGTCAGCCCCAGCATTTT.